The rows below give T cell receptor beta chains drawn from one sample of a study of T cell repertoires in cytomegalovirus infection. Their target antigens are unknown. TCRdb processed the reads anew with MiXCR; each CDR3 protein has one entry. The sample consists of a few hundred thousand distinct CDR3 sequences, more than 30% of them appearing once. The material was cultured PBMCs, obtained from culture after CMV antigen stimulation. The receptors derive from a human donor in good health (CMV status not recorded). Some clones in this sample may be carry-over from other donors' samples. Both conserved end residues are part of each CDR3. The order of the fields is CDR3 length, V gene, clone size, J gene, D gene, CDR3 protein, CDR3 DNA. D genes are given only for firm matches. Size values are once, few and many counts, or a class for expanded clones, and some rows have none.

>13|TRBV7-9|NA|TRBJ1-3|NA
CASSSDSGGSIYF
TGTGCCAGCAGCTCTGACAGCGGGGGTTCCATATATTTT
>13|TRBV24-1|NA|TRBJ1-1|NA
CATSQGPPTEAFF
TGTGCCACCTCGCAGGGCCCCCCCACTGAAGCTTTCTTT
>15|TRBV6-5|NA|TRBJ2-3|TRBD1
CASSSGQGVTETQYF
TGTGCCAGCAGTTCGGGACAGGGGGTCACAGAGACGCAGTATTTT
>14|TRBV20-1|NA|TRBJ1-4|TRBD1
CSAVPGQGNEKLFF
TGCAGTGCAGTCCCGGGACAGGGAAATGAAAAACTGTTTTTT
>14|TRBV6-2/TRBV6-3|NA|TRBJ1-1|NA
CASSYPGARTEAFF
TGTGCCAGCAGTTACCCGGGGGCGCGGACTGAAGCTTTCTTT
>12|TRBV6-1|few|TRBJ2-2|NA
CASRERTGELFF
TGTGCCAGCAGGGAAAGAACCGGGGAGCTGTTTTTT
>14|TRBV12-3/TRBV12-4|NA|TRBJ1-1|NA
CASSRGWGNTEAFF
TGTGCCAGCAGTCGAGGGTGGGGGAACACTGAAGCTTTCTTT
>16|TRBV7-2|few|TRBJ2-5|TRBD1
CASSLDRGLTLETQYF
TGTGCCAGCAGCTTGGACAGGGGGCTAACCTTGGAGACCCAGTACTTC
>14|TRBV6-1|NA|TRBJ1-1|NA
CASSYIDRNTEAFF
TGTGCCAGCAGTTACATTGACCGGAACACTGAAGCTTTCTTT
>11|TRBV20-1|few|TRBJ2-1|TRBD1
CSAKQGNEQFF
TGCAGTGCTAAACAGGGGAATGAGCAGTTCTTC